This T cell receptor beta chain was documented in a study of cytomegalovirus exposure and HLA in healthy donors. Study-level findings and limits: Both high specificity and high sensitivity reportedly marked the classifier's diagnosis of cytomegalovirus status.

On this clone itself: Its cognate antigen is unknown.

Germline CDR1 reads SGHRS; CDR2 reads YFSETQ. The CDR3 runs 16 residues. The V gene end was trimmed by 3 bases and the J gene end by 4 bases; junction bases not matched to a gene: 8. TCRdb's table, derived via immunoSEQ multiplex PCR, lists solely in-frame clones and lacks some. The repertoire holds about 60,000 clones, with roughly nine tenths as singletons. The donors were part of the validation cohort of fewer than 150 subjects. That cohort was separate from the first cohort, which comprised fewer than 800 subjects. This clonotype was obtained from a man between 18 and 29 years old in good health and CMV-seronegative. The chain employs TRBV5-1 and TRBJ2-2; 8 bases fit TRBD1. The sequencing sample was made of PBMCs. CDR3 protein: CASSSTQGASTGELFF. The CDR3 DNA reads TGCGCCAGCAGCTCTACCCAGGGGGCCTCCACCGGGGAGCTGTTTTTT.